A single sample gave rise to the 15 T cell receptor beta chains below, sequenced in a study of response to subunit inactivated influenza vaccine. TCRdb reanalysed the RT-PCR reads using MiXCR and keeps one entry per CDR3 protein. The profile shows a few hundred thousand distinct CDR3 sequences, 14% of them singletons. The sequencing used PBMCs from blood, collected 11 to 12 days after vaccination. These receptors were taken from a man aged 50 to 59 who received an inactivated influenza vaccine.

This clonotype was seen many times. The genes are TRBV7-8 and TRBJ1-2; D perhaps matches TRBD1 (6 bases). The CDR3 length is 14 residues. The V end was cut by 5 bases, the J end by 5 bases, with 15 bases between. Germline lookup yields CDR1 SGHVS and CDR2 FQNEAQ. The CDR3: CASSGGGRGYGYTF. CDR3 nucleotide sequence: TGTGCCAGCAGCGGGGGGGGCAGGGGTTATGGCTACACCTTC.

This clonotype occurred a few times. The chain couples TRBV18 to TRBJ2-3; 10 bases line up with TRBD2. The length of the CDR3 is 15 residues. V lost 4 bases, J lost 3 bases, and 4 bases stayed unmatched. Germline CDR1 reads KGHSH; CDR2 reads LQKENI. The DNA of the CDR3 is TGTGCCAGCTCACAGTCTAGCGGGAGAACAGATACGCAGTATTTT. Protein: CASSQSSGRTDTQYF. The variable domain in full, with the rest retrieved from reference TRBV18 and TRBJ2-3, is NAGVMQNPRHLVRRRGQEARLRCSPMKGHSHVYWYRQLPEEGLKFMVYLQKENIIDESGMPKERFSAEFPKEGPSILRIQQVVRGDSAAYFCASSQSSGRTDTQYFGPGTRLTVL.

The chain recombines TRBV5-1 with TRBJ2-6; 7 nucleotides agree with TRBD1. CDR1 is SGHRS, CDR2 YFSETQ, per germline. J lost 3 bases, V lost 2 bases, and 8 bases had no gene match. The CDR3 extends over 17 amino acids. CDR3 coding DNA: TGCGCCAGCAGCTTCCGACAGGGACAATATGGGGCCAACGTCCTGACTTTC. As protein: CASSFRQGQYGANVLTF.

A few counts support this clonotype. V gene TRBV11-2 combines with J gene TRBJ2-2, with D possibly matching TRBD1 (5 bases). The germline V and J ends were trimmed by 5 bases and 1 base, with 11 bases remaining between them. Germline CDR1 is SGHAT and CDR2 is FQNNGV. The CDR3 is 15 amino acids. The CDR3 nucleotides read TGTGCCAGCAGCCGGACATCCAAGAACACCGGGGAGCTGTTTTTT. Protein: CASSRTSKNTGELFF.

The chain joins TRBV25-1 to TRBJ2-5; D not resolved. Per the germline V gene, CDR1 is MGHDK and CDR2 is SYGVNS. The CDR3 has 14 amino acids. V was clipped by 1 base and J by 4 bases, with 10 bases between them. The CDR3 nucleotides are TGTGCCAGCAGTGAATCGTGGAGAACAGAGACCCAGTACTTC. Its protein product is CASSESWRTETQYF.

The table lists this clonotype with a few counts. The rearrangement joins TRBV2 to TRBJ1-2; 7 positions agree with TRBD1. Trimming removed 1 base from V and 4 bases from J; junction bases left unmatched: 6. This CDR3 is built from 15 residues. Germline V gene data show CDR1 as SNHLY and CDR2 as FYNNEI. The CDR3 protein is CASSEGRSGGYGYTF. CDR3 nucleotides: TGTGCCAGCAGTGAAGGTCGGTCAGGGGGCTATGGCTACACCTTC.

This clonotype was counted between two and nine times. This rearrangement joins TRBV18 to TRBJ2-7; D possibly corresponds to TRBD2 (5 bases). The CDR3 spans 12 residues. V lost 3 bases and J lost 7, with 10 bases in between. CDR1 is KGHSH, CDR2 LQKENI, per germline. The CDR3, as DNA: TGTGCCAGCTCACCGGACTCGTTAGAGCAGTACTTC. Protein sequence: CASSPDSLEQYF.

The rearrangement links TRBV10-3 to TRBJ1-3, with D possibly being TRBD1 (5 bases). The CDR3 length is 13 residues. Germline V gene data show CDR1 as ENHRY and CDR2 as SYGVKD. The V and J ends lost 6 bases and 0 bases respectively, with 6 bases between them. The CDR3 protein is CAIRGGSGNTIYF. The CDR3 DNA reads as TGTGCCATCAGGGGGGGCTCTGGAAACACCATATATTTT.

This clonotype appeared many times. This chain connects TRBV28 to TRBJ2-7, with D possibly TRBD1 on 5 matching bases. Per germline, CDR1 MDHEN and CDR2 SYDVKM. CDR3 length: 11 residues. V lost 5 bases, J lost 5 bases, and 7 bases lay in between. DNA for the CDR3: TGTGCCAGCAGTCGCAGGGACGAGCAGTACTTC. Translation gives CASSRRDEQYF.

This chain links TRBV12-3 or TRBV12-4 with TRBJ2-4; a possible D gene is TRBD2 (5 bases). Trimming shortened V by 4 bases and J by 9 bases, and 13 bases separated the two germline ends. The CDR3 covers 13 residues. The CDR3 reads CASSSTGSGIQYF. The CDR3 nucleotides read TGTGCCAGCAGTTCTACGGGGTCGGGCATTCAGTACTTC.

This clonotype was counted ten times or more. The chain uses TRBV7-8 and TRBJ2-1; unclear D gene. Deletions cut 5 bases from V and 1 base from J, with 15 bases between. The CDR3 is made up of 16 amino acids. CDR1 is SGHVS and CDR2 is FQNEAQ in the germline V gene. The CDR3 sequence is CASSPYTISSYNEQFF. CDR3 bases: TGTGCCAGCAGCCCCTATACAATCAGTTCCTACAATGAGCAGTTCTTC.

This clonotype occurred many times. The rearrangement joins TRBV18 to TRBJ2-2, with a weak D call TRBD1 (5 bases). The CDR3 has 15 residues. Germline CDR1 KGHSH, CDR2 LQKENI. With 5 bases removed from V and 3 bases from J, the gap between germline ends came to 13 bases. CDR3 region: CASSEGDQYTGELFF. Written as DNA, the CDR3 is TGTGCCAGCTCAGAAGGGGATCAGTACACCGGGGAGCTGTTTTTT. Filled out from reference TRBV18 and TRBJ2-2, the complete variable domain reads NAGVMQNPRHLVRRRGQEARLRCSPMKGHSHVYWYRQLPEEGLKFMVYLQKENIIDESGMPKERFSAEFPKEGPSILRIQQVVRGDSAAYFCASSEGDQYTGELFFGEGSRLTVL.

This clonotype was counted a few times. This sequence joins TRBV20-1 and TRBJ2-1; 10 bases align to TRBD2. Germline assignment: CDR1 DFQATT and CDR2 SNEGSKA (reference sequence). CDR3 size: 16 residues. Unmatched junction bases numbered 9, after V lost 0 bases and J lost 7 bases. CDR3 nucleotide sequence: TGCAGTGCTAGAGATTTGTCGCCTAGCGGGAGAAATGAGCAGTTCTTC. It encodes CSARDLSPSGRNEQFF.

This clonotype was detected only a few times. Here the CDR3 DNA reads TGTGCCAGCAGCTTACGCGGGAGCCCTTACAATGAGCAGTTCTTC. It is translated as CASSLRGSPYNEQFF. V and J are TRBV7-3 and TRBJ2-1; TRBD2 agrees at 7 bases. This CDR3 has 15 amino acids. Germline V gene lookup returns CDR1 SGHTA and CDR2 FQGTGA. V shed 2 bases, J shed 4 bases, and the junction held 5 bases outside the gene matches.

As regards this clonotype: A much larger clonotype is one base distant, so this may be a read error. The chain links TRBV4-3 to TRBJ1-1; maybe TRBD1 (6 bases). Germline V gene lookup returns CDR1 LGHNA and CDR2 YSLEER. The CDR3 totals 15 residues. CDR3 sequence reads: CASRQDTGASTEAFF. In DNA, the CDR3 is TGCGCCAGCCGCCAAGATACGGGGGCGAGCACTGAAGCTTTCTTT.